This is a list of T cell receptor beta chains from one sample in a study of blood T cell repertoires in COVID-19. Some clones are missing from TCRdb's copy, which holds only in-frame ones; the method was immunoSEQ multiplex PCR. This table has about 35,000 clones, 75% to 90% appearing once. Material for sequencing was peripheral blood. The source is a man between 60 and 75 years old with active or convalescent COVID-19. Both conserved end residues are part of each CDR3. The D gene is left open where the match is weak. Expanded clones get a size class; other rows say once, few or many, or leave the size out.

>TRBV5-4|.|.|TRBJ1-1
CASSLGGSNTEAFF
TGTGCCAGCAGCCTCGGGGGTTCGAACACTGAAGCTTTCTTT
>TRBV5-4|.|.|TRBJ2-5
CASSQGRETQYF
TGTGCCAGCAGCCAGGGGAGAGAGACCCAGTACTTC
>TRBV28|TRBD1|.|TRBJ1-2
CASSSDRGSSNYGYTF
TGTGCCAGCAGTTCCGACAGGGGGTCCTCTAACTATGGCTACACCTTC
>TRBV15|.|.|TRBJ2-3
CATSESLTTDTQYF
TGTGCCACCAGCGAATCGCTGACAACAGATACGCAGTATTTT
>TRBV2|.|.|TRBJ1-1
CASRPGQIFTEAFF
TGTGCCAGCAGACCCGGACAGATCTTTACTGAAGCTTTCTTT
>TRBV7-6|TRBD1|.|TRBJ2-3
CASSLGAGTGGTDTQYF
TGTGCCAGCAGCTTAGGCGCGGGGACAGGGGGCACAGATACGCAGTATTTT
>TRBV19|TRBD2|once|TRBJ2-1
CASSIDGLAGVYEQFF
TGTGCCAGTAGTATAGACGGCCTAGCGGGAGTGTATGAGCAGTTCTTC
>TRBV11-3|.|once|TRBJ1-3
CASSFKTVSSGNTIYF
TGTGCCAGCAGCTTCAAAACTGTCTCCTCTGGAAACACCATATATTTT
>TRBV15|.|.|TRBJ2-3
CATSRDGLNADTQYF
TGTGCCACCAGCAGAGATGGGCTGAACGCAGATACGCAGTATTTT
>TRBV3-1/TRBV3-2|.|.|TRBJ2-1
CASSQATGGGFGEQFF
TGTGCCAGCAGCCAAGCTACCGGCGGCGGCTTCGGTGAGCAGTTCTTC
>TRBV5-1|TRBD1|.|TRBJ1-1
CASSLARDRGRGDTEAFF
TGCGCCAGCAGCTTGGCTAGGGACAGGGGGCGCGGGGACACTGAAGCTTTCTTT
>TRBV3-1/TRBV3-2|.|.|TRBJ1-5
CASSQANGPQHF
TGTGCCAGCAGCCAAGCAAACGGGCCCCAGCATTTT
>TRBV6-5|TRBD1|.|TRBJ1-2
CASSSGQTNYGYTF
TGTGCCAGCAGTTCGGGACAGACTAACTATGGCTACACCTTC
>TRBV24-1|TRBD2|.|TRBJ2-1
CATSDRTSLQNEQFF
TGTGCCACCAGTGACCGGACTAGTTTGCAGAATGAGCAGTTCTTC
>TRBV9|.|.|TRBJ2-1
CASSGVATFDGNEQFF
TGTGCCAGCAGCGGGGTAGCGACTTTCGATGGCAATGAGCAGTTCTTC
>TRBV5-1|TRBD2|.|TRBJ2-5
CASSLGAGFQETQYF
TGCGCCAGCAGCTTGGGAGCGGGGTTCCAAGAGACCCAGTACTTC
>TRBV6-5|TRBD1|.|TRBJ1-5
CASSQDRGRNQPQHF
TGTGCCAGCAGTCAGGACAGGGGACGCAATCAGCCCCAGCATTTT
>TRBV28|.|.|TRBJ1-1
CASSLKTPPEAFF
TGTGCCAGCAGTTTAAAGACTCCCCCTGAAGCTTTCTTT
>TRBV6-5|.|.|TRBJ2-3
CASKALADITDTQYF
TGTGCCAGTAAGGCCTTAGCGGATATCACAGATACGCAGTATTTT
>TRBV19|TRBD2|.|TRBJ2-1
CASSPWDYYNEQFF
TGTGCCAGTAGTCCTTGGGACTATTACAATGAGCAGTTCTTC
>TRBV5-1|.|.|TRBJ2-3
CASSLAHSSTDTQYF
TGCGCCAGCAGCTTAGCCCATTCTAGCACAGATACGCAGTATTTT
>TRBV27|TRBD1|.|TRBJ1-3
CASRGDTTGASGNTIYF
TGTGCCAGCAGGGGAGACACGACAGGGGCGTCTGGAAACACCATATATTTT
>TRBV5-5|.|few|TRBJ2-1
CASSLRLVAYNEQFF
TGTGCCAGCAGCCTACGACTAGTAGCCTACAATGAGCAGTTCTTC
>TRBV5-4|.|.|TRBJ2-3
CASSFGTQISDTQYF
TGTGCCAGCAGCTTTGGAACACAGATATCAGATACGCAGTATTTT
>TRBV11-2|.|.|TRBJ1-1
CASSFAGAEAFF
TGTGCCAGCAGCTTTGCGGGTGCTGAGGCTTTCTTT
>TRBV11-3|.|.|TRBJ2-3
CASSLPGHGTDTQYF
TGTGCCAGCAGCTTGCCAGGCCATGGTACAGATACGCAGTATTTT
>TRBV1|.|.|TRBJ2-3
CTSSQDWGGAGTDTQYF
TGCACCAGCAGCCAAGATTGGGGCGGGGCGGGCACAGATACGCAGTATTTT
>TRBV10-3|TRBD1|.|TRBJ2-3
CAISESPGQGTDTQYF
TGTGCCATCAGTGAGTCGCCGGGACAGGGCACAGATACGCAGTATTTT
>TRBV6-5|.|.|TRBJ2-2
CASRDRTNTGELFF
TGTGCCAGCAGGGACAGAACGAACACCGGGGAGCTGTTTTTT
>TRBV7-2|TRBD2|.|TRBJ2-1
CASSLVGGGGGANEQFF
TGTGCCAGCAGCTTAGTTGGAGGTGGCGGGGGGGCAAATGAGCAGTTCTTC
>TRBV29-1|TRBD1|.|TRBJ2-2
CSVGQGVTGELFF
TGCAGCGTTGGCCAGGGGGTGACCGGGGAGCTGTTTTTT
>TRBV5-6|.|.|TRBJ1-5
CASSLLRVSNQPQHF
TGTGCCAGCAGCTTACTGCGAGTTAGCAATCAGCCCCAGCATTTT
>TRBV5-1|.|.|TRBJ2-6
CASSLPSSSGANVLTF
TGCGCCAGCAGCTTGCCTAGTAGCTCTGGGGCCAACGTCCTGACTTTC
>TRBV10-3|.|.|TRBJ1-6
CAIRGSGYNSPLHF
TGTGCCATCCGGGGGAGCGGGTATAATTCACCCCTCCACTTT
>TRBV7-2|.|.|TRBJ2-1
CASSRSRGEQFF
TGTGCCAGCAGCCGCAGCAGGGGTGAGCAGTTCTTC
>TRBV4-3|TRBD1|.|TRBJ1-6
CASSQEDRGSSPLHF
TGCGCCAGCAGCCAAGAGGACAGGGGCTCTTCACCCCTCCACTTT
>TRBV7-8|.|.|TRBJ2-3
CAVVLLGATPTPDTQYF
TGTGCCGTGGTTTTGTTGGGGGCCACTCCAACTCCAGATACGCAGTATTTT
>TRBV20-1|.|.|TRBJ2-3
CSASPSTDTQYF
TGCAGTGCTAGTCCTAGCACAGATACGCAGTATTTT
>TRBV7-9|.|.|TRBJ2-5
CASSLAEGLNIETQYF
TGTGCCAGCAGCTTAGCCGAGGGACTTAATATTGAGACCCAGTACTTC
>TRBV28|TRBD1|.|TRBJ1-2
CASSRSTGAGYGYTF
TGTGCCAGCAGTAGATCGACAGGGGCCGGCTATGGCTACACCTTC
>TRBV5-1|TRBD1|.|TRBJ2-2
CASSDGTATTGELFF
TGCGCCAGCAGCGACGGGACAGCGACCACCGGGGAGCTGTTTTTT